This TCR beta chain was found in a study of shared clonotypes between healthy human individuals. The ends were cut back, 0 bases at V and 1 base at J, with 10 bases in the middle. CDR3 size: 15 residues. Germline CDR1 MGHRA, CDR2 YSYEKL. Positive CCR7 selection of CD45RO-negative cells yielded the naive CD8 cells, and terminally differentiated effector memory CD45RA+ cells were excluded. Clones were sequenced by immunoSEQ multiplex PCR, and TCRdb holds only the in-frame ones, with some missing. The sample includes about 2 million clones, roughly 95% of them seen just once. Input material: naive CD8+ T cells sorted from blood. The sequence was obtained from a man in his late teens or twenties in good health. V usage is TRBV4-1 and J usage is TRBJ2-7; D not resolved. The CDR3 here is CASSQEALGSYEQYF. The CDR3 DNA follows: TGCGCCAGCAGCCAAGAGGCCCTAGGGTCCTACGAGCAGTACTTC.